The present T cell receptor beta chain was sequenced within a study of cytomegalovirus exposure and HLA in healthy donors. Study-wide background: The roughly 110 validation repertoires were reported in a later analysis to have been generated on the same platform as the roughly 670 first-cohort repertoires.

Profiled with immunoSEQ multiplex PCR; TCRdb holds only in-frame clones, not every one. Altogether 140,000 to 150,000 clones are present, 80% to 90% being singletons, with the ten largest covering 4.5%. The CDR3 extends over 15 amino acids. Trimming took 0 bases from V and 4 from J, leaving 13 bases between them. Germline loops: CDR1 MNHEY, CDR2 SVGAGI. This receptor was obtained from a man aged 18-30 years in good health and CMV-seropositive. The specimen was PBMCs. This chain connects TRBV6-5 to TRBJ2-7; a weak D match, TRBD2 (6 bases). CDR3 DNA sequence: TGTGCCAGCAGTTACTCGACTACGGGAGTTTACGAGCAGTACTTC. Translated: CASSYSTTGVYEQYF.